This TCR beta chain came from a study of OX40 agonist ivuxolimab in advanced cancers. For context, the study as a whole: Ivuxolimab was a fully human IgG2 agonistic monoclonal antibody targeting the costimulatory receptor OX40 (CD134). Intravenous ivuxolimab was administered to patients every 2 weeks at six dose levels: 0.01, 0.1, 0.3, 1.5, 3 and 10 mg/kg. Of the roughly 52 dose-escalation patients, hepatocellular carcinoma was present in roughly 19, melanoma in roughly 15, renal cell carcinoma in 9 and head and neck cancer in 9. In the dose-escalation cohort, more than 75% of patients were male, and the mean age was about 55 years, with a range of about 20 to 79. Patients were allowed to have had prior anti-PD-1, anti-PD-L1 or anti-CTLA-4 therapy, and around 41% of the dose-escalation patients had previously received checkpoint inhibitors. Partial responses occurred in three dose-escalation patients: two with cutaneous melanoma and one with hepatocellular carcinoma. The point of sequencing TCRbeta in the periphery was to test whether ivuxolimab changed TCR sequence diversity and drove clonal T-cell expansion. The paper reports the monotherapy dose-escalation portion (N of about 54 patients) of the phase I ivuxolimab trial. Study-wide conclusions, independent of this receptor: Antigen specificity was not determined for the clonally expanded peripheral T cells. Low levels of normalized T-cell clonal expansion were also seen in some patients who did not respond. At doses from 0.1 to 3.0 mg/kg, clonal expansion was seen in both CD4+ and CD8+ blood T cells between baseline and week 6. After ivuxolimab, CD8+ T cells had more expanded clones than CD4+ T cells on average. In the 0.1-3.0 mg/kg groups, partial responders were among the patients with the lowest normalized peripheral clonal expansion, particularly in CD8+ T cells.

V lost 6 bases and J lost 3 bases; the stretch between them is 14 bases long. The CDR3 has 15 amino acids, counting the end cysteine and phenylalanine. Just the 45-base CDR3 DNA is kept, in frame starting at base 1. The germline V gene sets CDR1 to SNHLY and CDR2 to FYNNEI. For sequencing of the TCRbeta CDR3 region, genomic DNA was extracted from the sorted cells. TCRbeta CDR3 regions were sequenced using the immunoSEQ Assay. What TCRdb holds here is the immuneACCESS table cut down to in-frame rearrangements. Part of the clones is not present; checked against another copy, under half of the missing clones reflect an unresolved V gene, and the others are unexplained. This sample comprises 65,000 to 75,000 clones, 82% of them detected only once. Of the sample, roughly 0.4% falls within the top ten clones. The trial excluded patients who had a history of autoimmune disease or were on systemic immunosuppression. Peripheral blood for TCR sequencing was collected from all dose cohorts at baseline, on cycle 4 day 1, and on cycle 7 day 1. The samples were drawn from a first-in-human, open-label, multicenter phase I dose-escalation trial of ivuxolimab. The trial enrolled adults with locally advanced or metastatic head and neck squamous cell, hepatocellular, melanoma or renal cell carcinoma. Before TCR sequencing, CD4+ T cells and CD8+ T cells were sorted from peripheral blood as separate populations.

On this clone: Its target antigen remains unknown. Qualities for individual bases were not recorded, and no much larger clone is one base off.

Sequencing used CD4+ or CD8+ T cells sorted from blood, obtained in a trial of the OX40 agonist ivuxolimab. The source is an adult with an advanced solid tumor such as melanoma, head and neck, liver or kidney cancer. The V and J segments used are TRBV2 and TRBJ2-2; a confident D gene designation cannot be given. The CDR3 sequence is CASRLSGRYTGELFF. The DNA sequence follows: TGTGCCAGCAGGCTCTCCGGACGCTACACCGGGGAGCTGTTTTTT.